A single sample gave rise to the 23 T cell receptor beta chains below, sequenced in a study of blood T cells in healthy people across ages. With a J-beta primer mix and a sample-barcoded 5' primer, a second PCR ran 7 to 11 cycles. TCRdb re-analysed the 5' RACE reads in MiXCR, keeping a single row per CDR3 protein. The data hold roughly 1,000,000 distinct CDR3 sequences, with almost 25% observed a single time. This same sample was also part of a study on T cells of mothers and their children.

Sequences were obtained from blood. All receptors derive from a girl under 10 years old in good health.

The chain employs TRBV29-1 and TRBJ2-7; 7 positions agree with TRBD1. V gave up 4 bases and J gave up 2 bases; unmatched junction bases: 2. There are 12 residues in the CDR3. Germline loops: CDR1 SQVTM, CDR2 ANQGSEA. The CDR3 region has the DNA TGCAGCGTTGGGGGACAGACCTACGAGCAGTACTTC. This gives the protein CSVGGQTYEQYF.

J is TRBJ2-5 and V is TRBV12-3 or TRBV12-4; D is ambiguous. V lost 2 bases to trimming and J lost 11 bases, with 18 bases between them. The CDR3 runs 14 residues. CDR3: CASSLSRDQSEQYF. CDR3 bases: TGTGCCAGCAGTTTATCCCGCGACCAGTCTGAGCAGTACTTC.

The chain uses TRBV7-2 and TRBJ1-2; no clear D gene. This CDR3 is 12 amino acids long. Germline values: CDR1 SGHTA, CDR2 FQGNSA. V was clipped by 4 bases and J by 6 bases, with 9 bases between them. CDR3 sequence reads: CASSSRVNGYTF. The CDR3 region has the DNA TGTGCCAGCAGCTCAAGGGTGAATGGCTACACCTTC.

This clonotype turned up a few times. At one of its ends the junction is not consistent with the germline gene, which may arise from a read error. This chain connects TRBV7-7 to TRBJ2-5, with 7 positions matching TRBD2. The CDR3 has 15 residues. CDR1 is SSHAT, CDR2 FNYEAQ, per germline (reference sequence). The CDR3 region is CASSSTSALQETQYF. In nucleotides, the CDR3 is TGTGCTAGCAGCTCCACTAGCGCCCTACAAGAGACCCAGTACTTC.

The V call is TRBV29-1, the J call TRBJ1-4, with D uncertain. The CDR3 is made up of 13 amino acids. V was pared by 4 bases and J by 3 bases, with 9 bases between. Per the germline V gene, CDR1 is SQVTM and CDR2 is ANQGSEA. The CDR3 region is CSVVRQANEKLFF. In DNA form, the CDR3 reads TGCAGCGTTGTGCGGCAGGCTAATGAAAAACTGTTTTTT.

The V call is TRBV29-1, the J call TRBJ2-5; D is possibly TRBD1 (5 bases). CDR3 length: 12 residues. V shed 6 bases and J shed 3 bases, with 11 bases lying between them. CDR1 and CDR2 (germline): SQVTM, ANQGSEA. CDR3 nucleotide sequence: TGCAGCGTGGACAAGCCGGAAGAGACCCAGTACTTC. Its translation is CSVDKPEETQYF.

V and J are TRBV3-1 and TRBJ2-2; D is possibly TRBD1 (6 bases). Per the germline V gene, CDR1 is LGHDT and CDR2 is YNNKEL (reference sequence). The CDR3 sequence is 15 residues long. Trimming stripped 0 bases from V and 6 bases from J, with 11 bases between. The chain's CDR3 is CASSQEGTLAGELFF. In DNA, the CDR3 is TGTGCCAGCAGCCAAGAAGGGACACTGGCCGGGGAGCTGTTTTTT.

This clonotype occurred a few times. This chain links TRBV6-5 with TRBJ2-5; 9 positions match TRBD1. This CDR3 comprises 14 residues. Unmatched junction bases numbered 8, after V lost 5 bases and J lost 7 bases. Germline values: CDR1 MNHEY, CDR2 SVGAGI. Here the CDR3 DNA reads TGTGCCAGCAGTGACGACAGGGGGGAGGTGACCCAGTACTTC. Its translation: CASSDDRGEVTQYF.

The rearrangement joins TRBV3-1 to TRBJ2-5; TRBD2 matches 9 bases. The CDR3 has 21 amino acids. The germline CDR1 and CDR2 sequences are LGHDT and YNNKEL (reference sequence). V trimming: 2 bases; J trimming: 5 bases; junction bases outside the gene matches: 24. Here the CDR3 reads CASSQSAGAGGPFYGEETQYF. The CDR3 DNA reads TGTGCCAGCAGCCAAAGTGCGGGCGCGGGAGGGCCGTTCTATGGTGAGGAGACCCAGTACTTC.

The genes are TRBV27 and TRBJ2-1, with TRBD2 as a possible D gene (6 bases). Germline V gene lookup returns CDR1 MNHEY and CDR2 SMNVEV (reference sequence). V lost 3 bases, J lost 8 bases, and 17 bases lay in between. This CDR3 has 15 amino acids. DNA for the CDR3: TGTGCCAGCAGTTTGGACCCCGGAGGGTTCTATGAGCAGTTCTTC. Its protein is CASSLDPGGFYEQFF.

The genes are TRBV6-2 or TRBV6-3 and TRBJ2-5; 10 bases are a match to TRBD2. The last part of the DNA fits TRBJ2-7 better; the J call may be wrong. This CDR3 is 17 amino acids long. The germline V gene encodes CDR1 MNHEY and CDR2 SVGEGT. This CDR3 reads CASSYRLAGGIPYEQYF. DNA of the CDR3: TGTGCCAGCAGTTATCGGTTAGCGGGGGGCATCCCCTACGAGCAGTACTTC.

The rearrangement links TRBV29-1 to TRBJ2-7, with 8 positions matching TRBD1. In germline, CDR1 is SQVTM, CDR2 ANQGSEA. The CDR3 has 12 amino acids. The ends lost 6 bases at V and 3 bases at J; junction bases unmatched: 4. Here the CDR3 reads CSVLGQGYEQYF. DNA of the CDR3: TGCAGCGTCCTAGGACAGGGCTACGAGCAGTACTTC.

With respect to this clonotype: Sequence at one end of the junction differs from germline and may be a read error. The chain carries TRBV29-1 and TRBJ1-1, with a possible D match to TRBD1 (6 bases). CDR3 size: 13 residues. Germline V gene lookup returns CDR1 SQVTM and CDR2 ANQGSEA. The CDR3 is CGVGPRQGTEAFF. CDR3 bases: TGCGGCGTTGGACCTCGCCAGGGGACTGAAGCTTTCTTT.

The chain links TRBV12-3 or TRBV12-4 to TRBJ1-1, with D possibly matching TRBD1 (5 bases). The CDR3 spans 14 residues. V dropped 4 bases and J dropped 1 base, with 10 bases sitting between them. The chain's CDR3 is CASSYQRGNTEAFF. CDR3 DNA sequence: TGTGCCAGCAGTTACCAAAGGGGGAACACTGAAGCTTTCTTT.

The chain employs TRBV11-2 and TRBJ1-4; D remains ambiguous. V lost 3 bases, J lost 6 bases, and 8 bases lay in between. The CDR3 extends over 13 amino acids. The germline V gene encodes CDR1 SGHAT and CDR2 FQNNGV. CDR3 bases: TGTGCCAGCAGCTTTTTCCTTTATGAAAAACTGTTTTTT. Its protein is CASSFFLYEKLFF.

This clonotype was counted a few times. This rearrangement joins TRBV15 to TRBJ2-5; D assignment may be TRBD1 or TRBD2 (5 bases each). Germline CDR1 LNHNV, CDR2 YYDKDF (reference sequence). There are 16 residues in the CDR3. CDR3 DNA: TGTGAGGGACCGGGCCTTGGGGATCCCCATGAGGAGACCCAGTACTTC. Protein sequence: CEGPGLGDPHEETQYF.

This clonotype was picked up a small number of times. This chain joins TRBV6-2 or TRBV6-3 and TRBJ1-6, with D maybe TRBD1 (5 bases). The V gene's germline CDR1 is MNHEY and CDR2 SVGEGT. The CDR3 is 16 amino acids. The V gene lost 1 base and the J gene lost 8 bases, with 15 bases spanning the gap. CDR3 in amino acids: CASSYFSGPQDSPLHF. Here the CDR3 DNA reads TGTGCCAGCAGTTACTTCTCGGGACCCCAGGATTCACCCCTCCACTTT.

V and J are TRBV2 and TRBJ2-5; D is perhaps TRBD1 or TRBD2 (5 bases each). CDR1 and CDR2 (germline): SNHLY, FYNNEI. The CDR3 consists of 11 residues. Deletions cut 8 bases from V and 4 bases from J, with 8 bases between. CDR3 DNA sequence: TGTGCCAGCCGGGACCTAGAGACCCAGTACTTC. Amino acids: CASRDLETQYF.

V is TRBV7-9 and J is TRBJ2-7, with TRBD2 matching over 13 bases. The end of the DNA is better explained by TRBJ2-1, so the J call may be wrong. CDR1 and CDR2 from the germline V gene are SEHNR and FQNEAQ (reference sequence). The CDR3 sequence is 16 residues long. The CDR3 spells CASSFAGTSGESEQFF. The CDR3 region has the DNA TGTGCCAGCAGCTTTGCCGGGACTAGCGGGGAGAGTGAGCAGTTCTTC.

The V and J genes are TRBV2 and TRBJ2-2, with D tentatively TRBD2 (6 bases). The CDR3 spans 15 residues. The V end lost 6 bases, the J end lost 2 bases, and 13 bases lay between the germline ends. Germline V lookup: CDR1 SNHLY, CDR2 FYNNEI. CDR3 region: CASRPGTLNTGELFF. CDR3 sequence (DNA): TGTGCCAGCAGACCCGGGACTCTCAACACCGGGGAGCTGTTTTTT.

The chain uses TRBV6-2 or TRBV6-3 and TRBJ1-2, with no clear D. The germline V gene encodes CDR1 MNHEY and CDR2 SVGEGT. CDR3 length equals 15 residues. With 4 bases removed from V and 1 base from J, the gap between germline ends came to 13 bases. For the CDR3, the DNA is TGTGCCAGCAGTTTAAGTCCGTTTATTAACTATGGCTACACCTTC. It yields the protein CASSLSPFINYGYTF.

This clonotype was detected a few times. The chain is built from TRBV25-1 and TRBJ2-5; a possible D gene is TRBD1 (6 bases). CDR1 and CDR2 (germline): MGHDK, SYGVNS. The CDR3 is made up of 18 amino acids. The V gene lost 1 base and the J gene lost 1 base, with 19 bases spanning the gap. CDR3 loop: CASSEWGRRQRSQETQYF. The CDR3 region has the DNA TGTGCCAGCAGTGAATGGGGGCGAAGGCAGCGGAGCCAAGAGACCCAGTACTTC. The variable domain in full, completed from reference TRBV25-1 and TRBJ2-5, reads EADIYQTPRYLVIGTGKKITLECSQTMGHDKMYWYQQDPGMELHLIHYSYGVNSTEKGDLSSESTVSRIRTEHFPLTLESARPSHTSQYLCASSEWGRRQRSQETQYFGPGTRLLVL.

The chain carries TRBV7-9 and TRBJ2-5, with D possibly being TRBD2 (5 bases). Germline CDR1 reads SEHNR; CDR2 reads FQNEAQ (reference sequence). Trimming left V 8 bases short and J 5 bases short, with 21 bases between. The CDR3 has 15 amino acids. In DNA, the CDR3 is TGTGCCAGCGACGACTACCGGGAAGAGAGGGAGACCCAGTACTTC. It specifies CASDDYREERETQYF.